This T cell receptor beta chain was obtained from a study of T cells in Graves' hyperthyroidism and ophthalmopathy. The study's findings and limits: The model forecast ophthalmopathy, anticipating it by a median around 6.4 months before onset. Blood shared most expanded thyroid clonotypes above 0.001.

Amplified regions were TCR beta CDR3 sequences from RNA transcripts. Initially, a first-round RT-PCR of the TCR CDR3 employed the HTBI primer set. TCRdb reprocessed the multiplex PCR reads via MiXCR and lists one record per CDR3 protein. The sample lists over 500,000 distinct CDR3 sequences; about 46% were seen once. There are a few counts of this clonotype. Its specificity is not known. The junction departs from the called germline gene at one end, perhaps through a read error. Germline V gene sequence: CDR1 SGHRS, CDR2 YFSETQ. The CDR3 runs 15 residues. Orbital computed tomography and thyroid ultrasound, together with serum TRAb and thyroxine and clinical symptoms, were used for diagnoses.

This chain joins TRBV5-1 and TRBJ1-2; the D is unclear. Sequencing was done on a sample of peripheral blood or thyroid tissue (not recorded which). The source of this sequence is an adult woman with Graves' disease, either hyperthyroidism or ophthalmopathy (not recorded which). The CDR3 protein is CASSLWTELNYGYTF. Written as DNA, the CDR3 is TGTGCCAGCAGCTTATGGACGGAGCTTAACTATGGCTACACCTTC.